A selection of T cell receptor beta chains follows, all from one sample in a study of lymphopenia after photon versus proton radiotherapy. Data came from immunoSEQ multiplex PCR; TCRdb stores just in-frame clones and leaves some out. The sample contains 40,000 to 45,000 clones, approximately 83% of which appear only once. The sample was peripheral blood, taken from a patient treated with proton-based radiotherapy. Receptors were obtained from a woman between 65 and 79 years old with pancreatic cancer. Each CDR3 is given with its conserved first and last residue. A D gene is named only where the DNA matches it firmly. Clone size is not always given. Where it is, it says once, few, many or a class for expanded clones.

NA,TRBJ1-2,TRBV5-4,NA,TGTGCCAGCAGCCTATCGTTGTCGGACGCTACCTATGGCTACACCTTC,CASSLSLSDATYGYTF
NA,TRBJ1-2,TRBV5-4,NA,TGTGCCAGCAGCCCTGGTAGTCAGTATGGCTACACCTTC,CASSPGSQYGYTF
NA,TRBJ1-2,TRBV19,NA,TGTGCCAGTAGTATTCAGGGAACAGTAAAGGGCTACACCTTC,CASSIQGTVKGYTF
NA,TRBJ2-3,TRBV28,TRBD2,TGTGCCAGCAGTTTAGGCGGGAGGCTCACAGATACGCAGTATTTT,CASSLGGRLTDTQYF
NA,TRBJ2-5,TRBV9,TRBD2,TGTGCCAGCAGTCCGGGGACTAACCAAGAGACCCAGTACTTC,CASSPGTNQETQYF
NA,TRBJ1-1,TRBV11-2,NA,TGTGCCAGCAGTGTTGGGCTGGGAACTGAAGCTTTCTTT,CASSVGLGTEAFF
NA,TRBJ1-2,TRBV19,TRBD1,TGTGCCAGTAGTGTAAGGGACAGGAGGAGGGATGGCTACACCTTC,CASSVRDRRRDGYTF
NA,TRBJ2-7,TRBV7-2,TRBD1,TGTGCCAGCAGCTTAGTGGCGGGACAGGGGGCGGGTGAGCAGTACTTC,CASSLVAGQGAGEQYF
NA,TRBJ2-1,TRBV6-1,NA,TGTGCCAGCAGGGGCCCAGCCTACAATGAGCAGTTCTTC,CASRGPAYNEQFF
medium-sized,TRBJ1-2,TRBV7-9,NA,TGTGCCAGCAGCTTAAATTCGGCCTATGGCTACACCTTC,CASSLNSAYGYTF
NA,TRBJ2-7,TRBV6-5,TRBD2,TGTGCCAGCAGTCCGGGACTAGCGGTTGCGTTGTACTTC,CASSPGLAVALYF
NA,TRBJ2-2,TRBV4-1,NA,TGCGCCAGCAGCCAAGGTAGCTCGAACACCGGGGAGCTGTTTTTT,CASSQGSSNTGELFF
NA,TRBJ1-4,TRBV4-3,TRBD1,TGCGCCAGCAGCCAAGATCGTCCCGCTCCTACAGGGGGAGCAAATGAAAAACTGTTTTTT,CASSQDRPAPTGGANEKLFF
NA,TRBJ2-3,TRBV29-1,NA,TGCAGCGTTGGCCAACTAGGAGGCACAGATACGCAGTATTTT,CSVGQLGGTDTQYF
NA,TRBJ2-7,TRBV23-1,TRBD1,TGCGCCAGCAGCCCCAGCCTCACCGAGACAGGGGGCGCGAAATGCTCCTACGAGCAGTACTTC,CASSPSLTETGGAKCSYEQYF
once,TRBJ1-1,TRBV6-1,NA,TGTGCCAGCAGTGAACGAGTCGTTGGGAGGAACACTGAAGCTTTCTTT,CASSERVVGRNTEAFF
NA,TRBJ2-7,TRBV7-9,NA,TGTGCCAGCAGCCCCAGGGACGAGCAGTACTTC,CASSPRDEQYF
NA,TRBJ2-3,TRBV5-6,NA,TGTGCCAGCCGTTTAGAGGGCACAGATACGCAGTATTTT,CASRLEGTDTQYF
NA,TRBJ2-5,TRBV4-1,NA,TGCGCCAGCAGCCAAGATTCTGCAGGGCCCCAAGAGACCCAGTACTTC,CASSQDSAGPQETQYF
few,TRBJ1-1,TRBV28,NA,TGTGCCAGCAGTTCGAACACTGAAGCTTTCTTT,CASSSNTEAFF
NA,TRBJ1-1,TRBV19,TRBD1,TGTGCCAGTAGTCACGGGACAGGGAGGGACACTGAAGCTTTCTTT,CASSHGTGRDTEAFF
NA,TRBJ1-3,TRBV19,NA,TGTGCCAGTATGTGGGTCTACTCTGGAAACACCATATATTTT,CASMWVYSGNTIYF
NA,TRBJ1-1,TRBV9,TRBD1,TGTGCCAGCAGCGACACAGGGGGAGTCGGCACTGAAGCTTTCTTT,CASSDTGGVGTEAFF
NA,TRBJ2-3,TRBV14,NA,TGTGCCAGCAGCCAACGGCAGGCTAGTCCTATAGATACGCAGTATTTT,CASSQRQASPIDTQYF
NA,TRBJ2-5,TRBV18,TRBD1,TGTGCCAGCTCACCATTCGGACAGGGTGTAGAGACCCAGTACTTC,CASSPFGQGVETQYF
once,TRBJ2-4,TRBV9,NA,TGTGCCAGCAGCGTAGGAGAGGGAACGGCCAAAAACATTCAGTACTTC,CASSVGEGTAKNIQYF
NA,TRBJ2-7,TRBV28,NA,TGTGCCAGCAGTAAACAGGGTCCTCTCTCCTACGAGCAGTACTTC,CASSKQGPLSYEQYF
NA,TRBJ2-1,TRBV2,NA,TGTGCCAGCAGCAGGACAGAGTCCCCGAATGAGCAGTTCTTC,CASSRTESPNEQFF
NA,TRBJ1-2,TRBV7-2,TRBD1,TGTGCCAGCAGCCCCCCCGGACAGGGGGCGAATGGCTACACCTTC,CASSPPGQGANGYTF
NA,TRBJ2-7,TRBV19,TRBD1,TGTGCCAGTAGTATTGGGACAGGGAACGAGCAGTACTTC,CASSIGTGNEQYF
NA,TRBJ2-1,TRBV5-6,TRBD2,TGTGCCAGCAGCCGCACCCCTAGCGGAATAAGCTCCTACAATGAGCAGTTCTTC,CASSRTPSGISSYNEQFF
NA,TRBJ2-1,TRBV25-1,TRBD2,TGTGCCAGCAGTGGATCAATGCCGGGGGGCAATGAGCAGTTCTTC,CASSGSMPGGNEQFF
few,TRBJ1-5,TRBV19,NA,TGTGCCAGTAGTTTTCGACAAACCAGCAATCAGCCCCAGCATTTT,CASSFRQTSNQPQHF
NA,TRBJ2-1,TRBV23-1,NA,TGCGCCAGCAGTCGACACAGGAGGAGAGCCTACAATGAGCAGTTCTTC,CASSRHRRRAYNEQFF
NA,TRBJ2-5,TRBV15,NA,TGTGCCACCAGCAGAGATCCAGGGAAGGGAGAGACCCAGTACTTC,CATSRDPGKGETQYF
NA,TRBJ2-5,TRBV2,TRBD2,TGTGCCAGCAAGTCCCCCACTAGCGGGCCCGAGACCCAGTACTTC,CASKSPTSGPETQYF
NA,TRBJ2-1,TRBV27,TRBD1,TGTGCCAGCAGTTCGCAGGGGGACAGGGCTTACAATGAGCAGTTCTTC,CASSSQGDRAYNEQFF
NA,TRBJ1-2,TRBV25-1,TRBD1,TGTGCCAGCAGTAAGACAGGGGGCCCTGGGGACTATGGCTACACCTTC,CASSKTGGPGDYGYTF
NA,TRBJ2-1,TRBV7-9,NA,TGTGCCAGCGGGGGGACCTACAATGAGCAGTTCTTC,CASGGTYNEQFF
medium-sized,TRBJ1-4,TRBV5-4,TRBD1,TGTGCCAGCAGCCTCAACAGGGGTGTTAATGAAAAACTGTTTTTT,CASSLNRGVNEKLFF
NA,TRBJ1-1,TRBV30,NA,TGTGCCTCGGCGTCGACAAGCCGCCTCATGGACACTGAAGCTTTCTTT,CASASTSRLMDTEAFF
NA,TRBJ2-1,TRBV7-3,TRBD2,TGTGCCAGTGGGAGCGGGAGGGCGAGCGATGAGCAGTTCTTC,CASGSGRASDEQFF